These 17 T cell receptor beta chains originate from one sample sequenced in a study of blood T cells in healthy people across ages (dated by TCRdb to the mid-2010s). Library generation was performed with 5' RACE. A second PCR of roughly 7 to 12 cycles was performed with a sample-barcoded 5' primer and a J-beta primer mix. The raw public data were reprocessed by TCRdb itself: fastp quality trimming at Q25, MiXCR clonotype calling, in-frame beta chains only. Rows are combined by CDR3 protein, so each entry shows the most common genes and DNA. In all, the sample holds 1.8 million or so distinct CDR3 sequences, and roughly two fifths of those were seen once. Of the sample, roughly 23% is held by the ten largest clones. Sequencing was performed on blood. The receptor source for this set is a human donor in good health.

The V and J genes are TRBV12-3 or TRBV12-4 and TRBJ1-1; D may be TRBD1 (6 bases). The length of the CDR3 is 14 residues. V was pared by 5 bases and J by 3 bases, with 13 bases between. DNA for the CDR3: TGTGCCAGCAGTCGACAGGCTGGGGACACTGAAGCTTTCTTT. Its translation is CASSRQAGDTEAFF.

The chain couples TRBV20-1 to TRBJ2-1; the match to TRBD1 covers 7 bases. This CDR3 region has 12 residues. The V segment lost 4 bases and the J segment 14 bases; nucleotides outside the gene matches: 11. CDR1 is DFQATT and CDR2 is SNEGSKA in the germline V gene (reference sequence). The CDR3 here is CSAKAGGVVEFF. In nucleotides, the CDR3 is TGCAGTGCTAAGGCAGGGGGAGTAGTTGAGTTCTTC.

This clonotype was counted between two and nine times. The chain recombines TRBV9 with TRBJ1-1; D perhaps matches TRBD1 (5 bases). The V gene lost 4 bases and the J gene lost 0 bases, with 16 bases spanning the gap. CDR3 length equals 16 residues. The germline gives CDR1 SGDLS, CDR2 YYNGEE. Here the CDR3 DNA reads TGTGCCAGCAGCTATGGGGGGGGATGGATGAACACTGAAGCTTTCTTT. This sequence encodes CASSYGGGWMNTEAFF. The whole variable domain, filled in from reference TRBV9 and TRBJ1-1, reads DSGVTQTPKHLITATGQRVTLRCSPRSGDLSVYWYQQSLDQGLQFLIQYYNGEERAKGNILERFSAQQFPDLHSELNLSSLELGDSALYFCASSYGGGWMNTEAFFGQGTRLTVV.

J is TRBJ2-7 and V is TRBV6-5; TRBD1 is a possible D gene (5 bases). This CDR3 has 14 amino acids. Germline values: CDR1 MNHEY, CDR2 SVGAGI. Trimming took off 0 bases at V and 6 bases at J, with 12 bases between the two ends. The CDR3 spells CASSYSSSQGEQYF. The CDR3 DNA reads as TGTGCCAGCAGTTACTCGAGCAGTCAGGGCGAGCAGTACTTC.

This clonotype has just a few counts. The V and J genes are TRBV4-2 and TRBJ1-1; no clear D gene. This CDR3 is 15 amino acids long. Germline-derived CDR1 and CDR2 are LGHNA and YNFKEQ. V dropped 4 bases and J dropped 1 base, with 13 bases sitting between them. The CDR3 DNA is TGTGCCAGCAGCCTCGTACGGGCAGCGAACACTGAAGCTTTCTTT. This translates into CASSLVRAANTEAFF.

This clonotype was seen a handful of times. The J gene is TRBJ2-7, the V gene TRBV27; either TRBD1 or TRBD2 may fit D (5 bases each). Trimming stripped 6 bases from V and 2 bases from J, with 14 bases between. This CDR3 has 14 amino acids. Germline V gene data show CDR1 as MNHEY and CDR2 as SMNVEV (reference sequence). DNA for the CDR3: TGTGCCAGCAGACCCGGTGGGACGCCCTACGAGCAGTACTTC. Translating gives CASRPGGTPYEQYF.

CDR3 sequence (DNA): TGTGCCAGCAGCCCAATGGGGGTCCTCGGCGAGCAGTACTTC. Translated, it gives CASSPMGVLGEQYF. The chain carries TRBV5-6 and TRBJ2-7; D may correspond to TRBD1 or TRBD2 (5 bases each). V was trimmed by 4 bases and J by 6 bases, leaving 17 bases between them. The CDR3 totals 14 residues. Germline V CDR1 and CDR2: SGHDT, YYEEEE.

A few counts support this clonotype. The genes are TRBV4-3 and TRBJ1-5; D call uncertain. Deletions cut 2 bases from V and 2 bases from J, with 10 bases between. The CDR3 contains 15 residues. Germline loops: CDR1 LGHNA, CDR2 YSLEER. This chain's CDR3 is CASSQLWGGNQPQHF. The CDR3 bases are TGCGCCAGCAGCCAACTATGGGGTGGCAATCAGCCCCAGCATTTT.

The V gene is TRBV12-3 or TRBV12-4, the J gene TRBJ1-5; 7 positions match TRBD1. The CDR3 is 19 amino acids. Germline trimming cut 3 bases from V and 0 bases from J; bases unmatched to any gene: 14. The CDR3, as DNA: TGTGCCAGCAGTTTTCGGGGACCGGGACAGAGGTATAGCAATCAGCCCCAGCATTTT. It encodes CASSFRGPGQRYSNQPQHF.

This clonotype has a count of ten or more. The chain has TRBV9 and TRBJ2-7, with 7 bases identical to TRBD2. V lost 0 bases and J lost 0; bases outside the gene matches: 3. In germline, CDR1 is SGDLS, CDR2 YYNGEE. This CDR3 is 15 amino acids long. The chain's CDR3 is CASSVDGGFSYEQYF. DNA for the CDR3: TGTGCCAGCAGCGTAGACGGGGGGTTCTCCTACGAGCAGTACTTC.

This clonotype occurred once. This rearrangement joins TRBV3-1 to TRBJ1-2; possible D gene TRBD1, 6 bases. CDR1 and CDR2 (germline): LGHDT, YNNKEL (reference sequence). V shed 4 bases and J shed 2 bases, with 11 bases lying between them. This CDR3 is 14 amino acids long. CDR3 in DNA: TGTGCCAGCAGCCCAAACAGGGAGAACTATGGCTACACCTTC. Its protein is CASSPNRENYGYTF.

This clonotype was seen only a few times. A read error may account for a junction end that differs from germline. This chain joins TRBV20-1 and TRBJ2-7; the D gene is possibly TRBD1 (6 bases). In germline, CDR1 is DFQATT, CDR2 SNEGSKA (reference sequence). The length of the CDR3 is 14 residues. In nucleotides, the CDR3 is TGCAGTGTACCCACAGGGATTTGGCCCCACGAGCAGTACTTT. Protein sequence: CSVPTGIWPHEQYF.

The chain couples TRBV4-1 to TRBJ2-5; D not certain. The DNA matches TRBJ2-7 better at its end, which makes the J call doubtful. The CDR3 extends over 14 amino acids. Germline V gives CDR1 MGHRA, CDR2 YSYEKL. The CDR3 is CASSQAPQTYEQYF. The CDR3 DNA follows: TGCGCCAGCAGCCAAGCCCCACAAACCTACGAGCAGTACTTC.

This clonotype was counted only a few times. The chain employs TRBV7-2 and TRBJ2-7, with D possibly TRBD2 on 6 matching bases. This CDR3 is built from 15 residues. V was pared by 5 bases and J by 4 bases, with 18 bases between. Germline CDR1 SGHTA, CDR2 FQGNSA. CDR3 in amino acids: CASSRNGGPRYEQYF. The CDR3 coding sequence is TGTGCCAGCAGCCGAAACGGGGGACCCCGATACGAGCAGTACTTC.

The J gene is TRBJ2-1, the V gene TRBV9, with D unresolved. This CDR3 is built from 14 residues. Trimming took 4 bases from V and 13 from J, leaving 21 bases between them. In germline, CDR1 is SGDLS, CDR2 YYNGEE. Here the CDR3 DNA reads TGTGCCAGCAGCATAGGATCGGTCCAGGAGACCCAGTTCTTC. Its protein product is CASSIGSVQETQFF.

This clonotype was detected a few times. This chain connects TRBV7-9 to TRBJ2-3, with D perhaps TRBD1 or TRBD2 (5 bases each). V was trimmed by 5 bases and J by 2 bases, leaving 8 bases between them. The germline CDR1 and CDR2 sequences are SEHNR and FQNEAQ (reference sequence). This CDR3 spans 13 amino acids. This CDR3 is CASSRDVTDTQYF. The CDR3 nucleotides are TGTGCCAGCAGCAGGGACGTCACAGATACGCAGTATTTT.

Regarding this clonotype: The junction differs from germline at one of its ends, possibly a read error. The chain joins TRBV6-5 to TRBJ2-5; D gene ambiguous. The J call may be mistaken, given a closer DNA end match to TRBJ2-7. Per the germline V gene, CDR1 is MNHEY and CDR2 is SVGAGI. CDR3 length equals 12 residues. The CDR3 sequence: CARSSFGAEQYF. CDR3 bases: TGTGCCCGCAGTTCCTTTGGAGCCGAGCAGTACTTC.